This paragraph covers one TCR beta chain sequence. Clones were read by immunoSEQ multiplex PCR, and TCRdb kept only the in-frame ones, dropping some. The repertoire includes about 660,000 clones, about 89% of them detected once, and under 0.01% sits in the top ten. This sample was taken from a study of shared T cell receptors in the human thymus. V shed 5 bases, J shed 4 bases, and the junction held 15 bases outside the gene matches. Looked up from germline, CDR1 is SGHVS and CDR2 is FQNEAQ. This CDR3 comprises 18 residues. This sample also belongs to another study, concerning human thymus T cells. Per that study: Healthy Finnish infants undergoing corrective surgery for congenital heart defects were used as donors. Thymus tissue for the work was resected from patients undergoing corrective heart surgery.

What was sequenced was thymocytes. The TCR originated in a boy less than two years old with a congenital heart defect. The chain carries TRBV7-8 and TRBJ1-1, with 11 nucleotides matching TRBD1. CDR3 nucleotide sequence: TGTGCCAGCAGCCGGCCCCAGAGGACAGGGGGCGGGAGCACTGAAGCTTTCTTT. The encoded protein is CASSRPQRTGGGSTEAFF.